This TCR beta chain was sequenced for a study of OX40 agonist ivuxolimab in advanced cancers. A note on the overall study: The costimulatory receptor OX40 (CD134) was targeted by ivuxolimab, a fully human IgG2 agonistic monoclonal antibody. The purpose of peripheral TCRbeta sequencing was to test whether ivuxolimab changed TCR sequence diversity and led to clonal T-cell expansion. Partial responses were achieved by three dose-escalation patients, of whom one had hepatocellular carcinoma and two had cutaneous melanoma. Intravenous ivuxolimab was administered to patients every 2 weeks at six dose levels: 0.01, 0.1, 0.3, 1.5, 3 and 10 mg/kg. Of the roughly 51 patients in dose escalation, about 20 had hepatocellular carcinoma, approximately 15 had melanoma, 9 had renal cell carcinoma and 9 had head and neck cancer. In the dose-escalation cohort, 65% to 90% of patients were male, and the mean age was roughly 60 years, with a range of 23 to 79. The paper covers the monotherapy dose-escalation part of the phase I ivuxolimab trial, which included N ≈ 50 patients. Prior anti-PD-1, anti-PD-L1 or anti-CTLA-4 therapy was permitted, and checkpoint inhibitors had been received by approximately 39% of dose-escalation patients.

This clone was observed a handful of times. It lacks a known antigen. There are no base qualities to consult, and no much larger clone falls within one base. V is reduced by 11 bases and J by 0 bases, leaving a spacing of 14 bases between them. CDR1 is given as LNHDA and CDR2 as SQIVND, both from the germline V gene (reference sequence). Including cysteine and phenylalanine, the CDR3 has 14 amino acids. Only the CDR3 part of the read is kept: 42 bases, read in frame from the first base. The trial excluded patients who had a history of autoimmune disease or who were on systemic immunosuppression. Peripheral blood for TCR sequencing was collected from all dose cohorts at baseline, on cycle 4 day 1, and on cycle 7 day 1. The samples were drawn from a first-in-human, open-label, multicenter phase I dose-escalation trial of ivuxolimab. The trial enrolled adults with locally advanced or metastatic head and neck squamous cell, hepatocellular, melanoma or renal cell carcinoma. Before TCR sequencing, CD4+ T cells and CD8+ T cells from peripheral blood were sorted into separate populations.

For sequencing of the TCRbeta CDR3 region, genomic DNA was extracted from the sorted cells. The immunoSEQ Assay was used for sequencing of TCRbeta CDR3 regions. Drawn from immuneACCESS, this table holds only the in-frame rearrangements with V and J called that TCRdb kept. Clones are partly lost; checked studies trace under half to an unresolved V gene and leave the rest unexplained. The table for this sample lists 75,000 to 90,000 clones; approximately 90% of them were counted only once. The ten top clones hold roughly 1.1% of the sample. Here is what the overall study found, with its caveats: Low levels of normalized T-cell clonal expansion were also seen in some patients who did not respond. The antigen specificity of the clonally expanded peripheral T cells was not determined. On average, CD8+ T cells showed more expanded clones than CD4+ T cells after ivuxolimab. In the 0.1-3.0 mg/kg groups, partial responders were among the patients with the lowest normalized peripheral clonal expansion, particularly in CD8+ T cells. At doses of 0.1 to 3.0 mg/kg, clonal expansion of both CD4+ and CD8+ blood T cells was observed from baseline to week 6.

The TCR was taken from an adult with an advanced solid tumor such as melanoma, head and neck, liver or kidney cancer. Sequenced material: CD4+ or CD8+ T cells sorted from blood, taken in a trial of the OX40 agonist ivuxolimab. The chain links TRBV19 with TRBJ1-5; the D gene is unclear. The CDR3 region: CAATPGDSNQPQHF. The nucleotides read TGTGCCGCGACTCCCGGGGATAGCAATCAGCCCCAGCATTTT.